Detailed here is one T cell receptor beta chain. The entry originates in a study of control samples from healthy donors and cancer patients. V gave up 6 bases and J gave up 5 bases; unmatched junction bases: 10. Germline V gene sequence: CDR1 SGHTA, CDR2 FQGTGA. This CDR3 contains 16 residues. Sequencing was performed with immunoSEQ multiplex PCR; in TCRdb, only in-frame clones are kept and a portion is missing. The sample lists some 220,000 clones, roughly 94% occurring once. Specimen: blood. V gene TRBV7-3 combines with J gene TRBJ2-3, with 11 bases lining up with TRBD2. The sequence was obtained from a man aged 45-65 years in good health. CDR3 sequence reads: CASRQRASGGLDTQYF. The CDR3 region has the DNA TGTGCCAGCAGGCAAAGGGCTAGCGGGGGGCTAGATACGCAGTATTTT.